Listed below are T cell receptor beta chains from one sample, sequenced in a study of cytomegalovirus exposure and HLA in healthy donors. Generated by immunoSEQ multiplex PCR, the TCRdb table keeps only in-frame clones and is missing some. Found here are some 220,000 clones, around 80% of them singletons; the top ten hold roughly 2.5%. Sequenced sample: PBMCs. These receptors were taken from a woman aged 55 to 70 in good health and CMV-seropositive. CDR3s include the opening cysteine and the closing phenylalanine or tryptophan. Fields, in order: J gene, D gene, CDR3 length, V gene, clone size, CDR3 DNA, CDR3 protein. D genes are given only for firm matches. Clone size, where shown, is once, few, many, or a class for clones that have expanded.

j_gene: TRBJ1-1
d_gene: TRBD1
len: 14
v_gene: TRBV10-3
abundance: once
CDR3nt: TGTGCCATCAGTGAGAGGGCGGGACAGGGTGAAGCTTTCTTT
CDR3aa: CAISERAGQGEAFF

j_gene: TRBJ1-2
d_gene: TRBD1
len: 18
v_gene: TRBV5-1
abundance: -
CDR3nt: TGCGCCAGCAGCCCACAACCCCTTGACAGGGTTCTTAACTATGGCTACACCTTC
CDR3aa: CASSPQPLDRVLNYGYTF

j_gene: TRBJ1-6
d_gene: TRBD1
len: 12
v_gene: TRBV6-6
abundance: few
CDR3nt: TGTGCCAGCAGCCCAGACAGGGGACCCCTCCACTTT
CDR3aa: CASSPDRGPLHF

j_gene: TRBJ1-1
d_gene: TRBD1
len: 11
v_gene: TRBV19
abundance: -
CDR3nt: TGTGCCAGTAGTTCGACAGGGGAAGCTTTCTTT
CDR3aa: CASSSTGEAFF

j_gene: TRBJ1-1
d_gene: -
len: 12
v_gene: TRBV19
abundance: -
CDR3nt: TGTGCCAGTACGCGACAGAACACTGAAGCTTTCTTT
CDR3aa: CASTRQNTEAFF

j_gene: TRBJ1-2
d_gene: -
len: 17
v_gene: TRBV28
abundance: -
CDR3nt: TGTGCCAGCAGCCCTGGGGGCGGTGGGGAGCTAAACTATGGCTACACCTTC
CDR3aa: CASSPGGGGELNYGYTF

j_gene: TRBJ1-2
d_gene: TRBD1
len: 13
v_gene: TRBV6-5
abundance: -
CDR3nt: TGTGCCAGCAGCGAAGGACAGGTTGGTGGCTACACCTTC
CDR3aa: CASSEGQVGGYTF

j_gene: TRBJ1-2
d_gene: TRBD1
len: 15
v_gene: TRBV7-8
abundance: -
CDR3nt: TGTGCCAGCAGCCCTAGGACAGGACCTAACTATGGCTACACCTTC
CDR3aa: CASSPRTGPNYGYTF

j_gene: TRBJ2-3
d_gene: TRBD2
len: 15
v_gene: TRBV6-5
abundance: -
CDR3nt: TGTGCCAGCAGTAACCCTAGCGGAAGCACAGATACGCAGTATTTT
CDR3aa: CASSNPSGSTDTQYF

j_gene: TRBJ2-7
d_gene: TRBD2
len: 12
v_gene: TRBV7-9
abundance: many
CDR3nt: TGTGCCAAGTCCGGGACTAGCGACGAGCAGTACTTC
CDR3aa: CAKSGTSDEQYF

j_gene: TRBJ2-2
d_gene: TRBD2
len: 16
v_gene: TRBV7-6
abundance: -
CDR3nt: TGTGCCAGCGGGTTAGACGGGGGGGCCGGCACCGGGGAGCTGTTTTTT
CDR3aa: CASGLDGGAGTGELFF

j_gene: TRBJ2-5
d_gene: -
len: 16
v_gene: TRBV4-1
abundance: -
CDR3nt: TGCGCCAGCAGCCCCCAGGCTACAGGGATTCAAGAGACCCAGTACTTC
CDR3aa: CASSPQATGIQETQYF

j_gene: TRBJ1-2
d_gene: -
len: 15
v_gene: TRBV7-2
abundance: -
CDR3nt: TGTGCCAGCAGCTTAGATTGGCAGGGGAACTATGGCTACACCTTC
CDR3aa: CASSLDWQGNYGYTF

j_gene: TRBJ1-6
d_gene: -
len: 12
v_gene: TRBV28
abundance: -
CDR3nt: TGTGCCACTCGCACGGGGAATTCACCCCTCCACTTT
CDR3aa: CATRTGNSPLHF

j_gene: TRBJ2-7
d_gene: TRBD2
len: 16
v_gene: TRBV2
abundance: few
CDR3nt: TGTGCCAGCAAACAGTTAGGGACTAGCGGGAGGGGCGAGCAGTACTTC
CDR3aa: CASKQLGTSGRGEQYF

j_gene: TRBJ2-1
d_gene: TRBD2
len: 16
v_gene: TRBV14
abundance: few
CDR3nt: TGTGCCAGCAGCCAAGACAGGACTAGCGGCTACAATGAGCAGTTCTTC
CDR3aa: CASSQDRTSGYNEQFF

j_gene: TRBJ2-3
d_gene: -
len: 13
v_gene: TRBV7-3
abundance: -
CDR3nt: TGTGCCAGCAGCCCGGGTGCTGGGGATACGCAGTATTTT
CDR3aa: CASSPGAGDTQYF

j_gene: TRBJ2-5
d_gene: -
len: 13
v_gene: TRBV29-1
abundance: -
CDR3nt: TGCAGCGTTGCCCAGGGTACCCAAGAGACCCAGTACTTC
CDR3aa: CSVAQGTQETQYF

j_gene: TRBJ2-7
d_gene: -
len: 14
v_gene: TRBV5-6
abundance: -
CDR3nt: TGTGCCAGCAGCTTAACTAATCTGGCCTACGAGCAGTACTTC
CDR3aa: CASSLTNLAYEQYF

j_gene: TRBJ2-3
d_gene: TRBD2
len: 15
v_gene: TRBV6-5
abundance: -
CDR3nt: TGTGCCAGCAGTTACAGTCGCTCGACTAGCGGGAGGCAGTATTTT
CDR3aa: CASSYSRSTSGRQYF

j_gene: TRBJ2-3
d_gene: -
len: 15
v_gene: TRBV7-3
abundance: -
CDR3nt: TGTGCCAGCAGCTTAGGACAAGGGCGCACAGATACGCAGTATTTT
CDR3aa: CASSLGQGRTDTQYF

j_gene: TRBJ1-2
d_gene: TRBD1
len: 13
v_gene: TRBV6-5
abundance: many
CDR3nt: TGTGCCAGCAGTCTAGTCAGGGGGTATGGCTACACCTTC
CDR3aa: CASSLVRGYGYTF

j_gene: TRBJ1-1
d_gene: -
len: 15
v_gene: TRBV11-2
abundance: -
CDR3nt: TGTGCCAGCAGCCTCGGTTACAGATTGAACACTGAAGCTTTCTTT
CDR3aa: CASSLGYRLNTEAFF

j_gene: TRBJ2-5
d_gene: -
len: 12
v_gene: TRBV18
abundance: -
CDR3nt: TGTGCCAGCTCATCCGGAGAAGAGACCCAGTACTTC
CDR3aa: CASSSGEETQYF

j_gene: TRBJ2-5
d_gene: TRBD2
len: 15
v_gene: TRBV5-1
abundance: -
CDR3nt: TGCGCCAGCAGTCCCGGGACTAGCGGGTCGGAGACCCAGCACTTC
CDR3aa: CASSPGTSGSETQHF

j_gene: TRBJ1-1
d_gene: TRBD1
len: 15
v_gene: TRBV9
abundance: -
CDR3nt: TGTGCCAGCAGCCACTCCACAGGGGGGAACACTGAAGCTTTCTTT
CDR3aa: CASSHSTGGNTEAFF

j_gene: TRBJ1-1
d_gene: TRBD1
len: 15
v_gene: TRBV5-1
abundance: few
CDR3nt: TGCGCCAGCACCACCGGGACAGTAGCGAACACTGAAGCTTTCTTT
CDR3aa: CASTTGTVANTEAFF

j_gene: TRBJ2-1
d_gene: TRBD2
len: 14
v_gene: TRBV19
abundance: -
CDR3nt: TGTGCCACCCTACTAGCGGGAGGTAAGAATGAGCAGTTCTTC
CDR3aa: CATLLAGGKNEQFF